The 20 T cell receptor beta chains presented below share a single source sample, sequenced in a study of blood T cell repertoires in COVID-19. Sequenced by immunoSEQ multiplex PCR; TCRdb stores in-frame clones only, minus some. The table lists some 260,000 clones, roughly 90% of them singletons. Material: peripheral blood. These receptors were taken from a human donor in a cohort sampled during active COVID-19.

This clone showed up just once. CDR3: CASSRYPAGTGQLEANVLTF. The CDR3 nucleotides are TGTGCCAGCAGCCGATATCCCGCCGGGACAGGGCAGTTAGAGGCCAACGTCCTGACTTTC. The chain joins TRBV6-4 to TRBJ2-6, with 9 bases fitting TRBD1. After removal of 6 bases from V and 6 bases from J, the junction contained 21 bases not matched to a gene. Germline assignment: CDR1 MRHNA and CDR2 SNTAGT. The CDR3 totals 20 residues.

The chain uses TRBV9 and TRBJ1-1, with 8 bases that match TRBD1. The V segment lost 3 bases and the J segment 4 bases; nucleotides outside the gene matches: 5. The CDR3 is made up of 14 amino acids. Germline CDR1 and CDR2: SGDLS and YYNGEE. The CDR3 nucleotides read TGTGCCAGCAGCGACGGACAGGGTTTCACTGAAGCTTTCTTT. Encoded protein: CASSDGQGFTEAFF.

Remarks on this clone: This CDR3 is also generated by other DNA sequences in the sample. The chain carries TRBV7-2 and TRBJ2-5; 7 positions match TRBD1. Germline CDR1 is SGHTA and CDR2 is FQGNSA. The CDR3 totals 13 residues. The ends lost 3 bases at V and 4 bases at J; junction bases unmatched: 2. The CDR3 spells CASSFRGLETQYF. The CDR3 coding sequence is TGTGCCAGCAGCTTTAGGGGGCTAGAGACCCAGTACTTC.

J is TRBJ2-7 and V is TRBV6-2 or TRBV6-3; D is possibly TRBD1 (5 bases). Trimming took 5 bases from V and 9 from J, leaving 23 bases between them. The CDR3 loop spans 15 amino acids. Germline assignment: CDR1 MNHEY and CDR2 SVGEGT. The CDR3 here is CASSMGLGPGTGQYF. CDR3 bases: TGTGCCAGCAGTATGGGGCTGGGCCCTGGTACGGGGCAGTACTTC.

This chain joins TRBV6-5 and TRBJ2-1; D perhaps matches TRBD1 (5 bases). The CDR3 loop spans 13 amino acids. The ends were cut back, 6 bases at V and 10 bases at J, with 16 bases in the middle. CDR1 MNHEY and CDR2 SVGAGI come from the germline V gene. The CDR3 sequence: CASRDARQSEQFF. The CDR3 DNA is TGTGCCAGCAGGGATGCCCGACAGTCGGAGCAGTTCTTC.

To note about this clone: The junction and the germline gene differ at one end; a read error may be behind it. The chain recombines TRBV10-2 with TRBJ2-7; 9 bases line up with TRBD2. Germline CDR1 and CDR2: WSHSY and SAAADI. The CDR3 covers 14 residues. DNA of the CDR3: TGCGCCAGCACTGAGACTAGCGGACCCTACGAGCAGTACTTC. Translating gives CASTETSGPYEQYF.

V gene TRBV9 combines with J gene TRBJ2-5; TRBD1 matches at 10 bases. V was clipped by 4 bases and J by 3 bases; unmatched bases: 9. Germline V CDR1 and CDR2: SGDLS, YYNGEE. This CDR3 is built from 16 residues. DNA of the CDR3: TGTGCCAGCAGCCCCGGACAGGGGGTAGGGAAAGAGACCCAGTACTTC. Protein: CASSPGQGVGKETQYF.

V gene TRBV20-1 combines with J gene TRBJ2-5; 12 nucleotides line up with TRBD2. V lost 3 bases to trimming and J lost 5 bases; unmatched junction nucleotides: 7. Germline values: CDR1 DFQATT, CDR2 SNEGSKA (reference sequence). The CDR3 spans 15 residues. The CDR3 DNA sequence: TGCAGTGCTAGTAGGCTAGCGGGAGGGGGCGAGACCCAGTACTTC. This codes for CSASRLAGGGETQYF.

This chain uses TRBV5-1 with TRBJ2-7, with 13 bases identical to TRBD2. Germline V gives CDR1 SGHRS, CDR2 YFSETQ. With 4 bases clipped from V and 1 base from J, the junction kept 8 bases outside the gene matches. The CDR3 extends over 17 amino acids. CDR3 DNA: TGCGCCAGCAGCAGGACTAGCGGGAGTCCGTTTTCCTACGAGCAGTACTTC. It codes for CASSRTSGSPFSYEQYF. Using reference TRBV5-1 and TRBJ2-7 for the parts outside the CDR3, the full variable domain is KAGVTQTPRYLIKTRGQQVTLSCSPISGHRSVSWYQQTPGQGLQFLFEYFSETQRNKGNFPGRFSGRQFSNSRSEMNVSTLELGDSALYLCASSRTSGSPFSYEQYFGPGTRLTVT.

The chain uses TRBV5-6 and TRBJ2-7; 8 positions match TRBD1. Trimming at V came to 4 bases and at J to 5 bases, leaving 8 bases not matched to a gene. The germline V gene has CDR1 SGHDT and CDR2 YYEEEE. The CDR3 is 14 amino acids. CDR3 DNA sequence: TGTGCCAGCAGCCCCACAGGGGGAAAGGACGAGCAGTACTTC. This sequence encodes CASSPTGGKDEQYF.

V and J are TRBV27 and TRBJ1-4; D gene unclear. The germline V and J ends were trimmed by 3 bases and 2 bases, with 10 bases remaining between them. Germline CDR1 MNHEY, CDR2 SMNVEV (reference sequence). This CDR3 spans 15 amino acids. CDR3 sequence reads: CASSLVGWTNEKLFF. CDR3 bases: TGTGCCAGCAGTTTGGTGGGCTGGACTAATGAAAAACTGTTTTTT.

The chain couples TRBV7-6 to TRBJ2-5, with 9 positions matching TRBD2. With V trimmed by 5 bases and J by 3 bases, 10 bases remained unmatched. Germline V lookup: CDR1 SGHVS, CDR2 FNYEAQ. The CDR3 consists of 16 residues. CDR3 sequence: CASSPHSGSGKETQYF. The CDR3 nucleotides read TGTGCCAGCAGCCCCCATAGCGGGAGCGGAAAAGAGACCCAGTACTTC.

This chain connects TRBV10-3 to TRBJ1-4, with D perhaps TRBD1 (5 bases). Germline CDR1 and CDR2: ENHRY and SYGVKD. The CDR3 runs 20 residues. Between the trimmed V and J ends, which lost 5 bases and 0 bases, there was a span of 25 bases. CDR3 amino acids: CAISPAGRWDAGATNEKLFF. In DNA form, the CDR3 reads TGTGCCATCAGTCCGGCGGGACGGTGGGATGCGGGGGCAACTAATGAAAAACTGTTTTTT.

The chain couples TRBV28 to TRBJ1-2; 7 bases are shared with TRBD1. V shed 6 bases and J 2 bases; nucleotides not matched to a gene: 3. CDR1 MDHEN and CDR2 SYDVKM come from the germline V gene. The CDR3 is made up of 13 amino acids. The CDR3 reads CASRETGNYGYTF. DNA for the CDR3: TGTGCCAGCAGGGAGACAGGGAACTATGGCTACACCTTC.

The V and J genes are TRBV4-3 and TRBJ2-1, with a weak D call TRBD2 (5 bases). V lost 4 bases and J lost 1, with 14 bases in between. The CDR3 totals 16 residues. Looked up from germline, CDR1 is LGHNA and CDR2 is YSLEER. CDR3 nucleotides: TGCGCCAGCAGCCCTCTACCCCCGGGGTCCTACAATGAGCAGTTCTTC. Amino acids: CASSPLPPGSYNEQFF.

V gene TRBV6-5 combines with J gene TRBJ1-2, with 9 bases identical to TRBD1. V shed 6 bases, J shed 3 bases, and the junction held 5 bases outside the gene matches. Germline V gives CDR1 MNHEY, CDR2 SVGAGI. The CDR3 has 14 residues. The CDR3 nucleotides read TGTGCCAGCAGACAGGGGGCGCGAGACTATGGCTACACCTTC. Encoded protein: CASRQGARDYGYTF.

The CDR3 here is CASSLGKGGAFKNTEAFF. The CDR3 DNA sequence: TGTGCCAGCAGCTTGGGCAAAGGGGGGGCATTCAAGAACACTGAAGCTTTCTTT. The genes are TRBV7-9 and TRBJ1-1, with D possibly matching TRBD1 (6 bases). V was pared by 3 bases and J by 1 base, with 21 bases between. The CDR3 runs 18 residues. CDR1 and CDR2 from the germline V gene are SEHNR and FQNEAQ (reference sequence).

The genes are TRBV28 and TRBJ1-5, with TRBD1 matching over 7 bases. CDR3 length: 15 residues. J lost 4 bases, V lost 7 bases, and 10 bases had no gene match. Germline V gene lookup returns CDR1 MDHEN and CDR2 SYDVKM. The CDR3, as DNA: TGTGCCAGCACTCTCCGGAACAGGGGTAATCAGCCCCAGCATTTT. Encoded protein: CASTLRNRGNQPQHF.

V and J are TRBV7-2 and TRBJ1-2; D might be TRBD1 (6 bases). The CDR3 covers 15 residues. Deletions cut 5 bases from V and 8 bases from J, with 21 bases between. Germline loops: CDR1 SGHTA, CDR2 FQGNSA. In DNA form, the CDR3 reads TGTGCCAGCAGCCCGAGCGGGGCGGGGGCGCGGGGCTACACCTTC. Its protein is CASSPSGAGARGYTF.

The chain uses TRBV10-3 and TRBJ2-7; a weak D match, TRBD2 (7 bases). The CDR3 extends over 13 amino acids. CDR1 and CDR2 from the germline V gene are ENHRY and SYGVKD. The V gene lost 11 bases and the J gene lost 5 bases, with 19 bases spanning the gap. CDR3 nucleotide sequence: TGTGCCGGGGGGGCGGAGGGCCGCCACGAGCAGTACTTC. Amino acid sequence: CAGGAEGRHEQYF.